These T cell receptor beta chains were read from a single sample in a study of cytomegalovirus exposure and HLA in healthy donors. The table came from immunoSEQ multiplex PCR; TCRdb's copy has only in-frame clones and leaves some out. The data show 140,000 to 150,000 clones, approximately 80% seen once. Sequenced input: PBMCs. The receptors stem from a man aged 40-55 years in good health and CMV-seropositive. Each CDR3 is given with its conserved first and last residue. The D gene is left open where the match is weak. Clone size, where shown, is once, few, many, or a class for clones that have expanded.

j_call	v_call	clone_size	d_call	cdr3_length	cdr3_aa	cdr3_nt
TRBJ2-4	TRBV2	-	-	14	CATSGRGLKNIQYF	TGTGCCACCAGCGGGCGGGGACTCAAAAACATTCAGTACTTC
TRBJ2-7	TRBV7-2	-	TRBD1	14	CASSLGQAPYEQYF	TGTGCCAGCAGCCTGGGACAGGCCCCCTACGAGCAGTACTTC
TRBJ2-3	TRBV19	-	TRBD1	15	CASRKDRVSADTQYF	TGTGCCAGTCGGAAGGACAGGGTATCTGCAGATACGCAGTATTTT
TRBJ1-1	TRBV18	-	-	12	CASSFADTEAFF	TGTGCCAGCTCATTTGCGGACACTGAAGCTTTCTTT
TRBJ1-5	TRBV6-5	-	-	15	CASSYSGGLGQPQHF	TGTGCCAGCAGTTACTCGGGGGGTTTGGGGCAGCCCCAGCATTTT
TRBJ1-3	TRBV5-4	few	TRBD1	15	CASSLTGGAGNTIYF	TGTGCCAGCAGTCTAACAGGGGGGGCTGGAAACACCATATATTTT
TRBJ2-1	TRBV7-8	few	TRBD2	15	CASSFSGSSYNEQFF	TGTGCCAGCAGCTTTAGCGGGAGCTCCTACAATGAGCAGTTCTTC
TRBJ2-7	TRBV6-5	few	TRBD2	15	CATTERGTSRDEQYF	TGTGCCACTACAGAGCGGGGCACGTCACGCGACGAGCAGTACTTC
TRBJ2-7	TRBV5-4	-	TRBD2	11	CASSQLAGGSF	TGTGCCAGCAGCCAACTAGCGGGGGGGTCCTTC
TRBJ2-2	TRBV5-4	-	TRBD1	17	CASSSRTGILNTGELFF	TGTGCCAGCAGCTCCCGGACAGGGATATTGAACACCGGGGAGCTGTTTTTT
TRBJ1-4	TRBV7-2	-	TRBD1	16	CASSLGGGTVGEKLFF	TGTGCCAGCAGCTTAGGAGGTGGGACAGTAGGTGAAAAACTGTTTTTT